This T cell receptor beta chain was identified in a study of T cell changes during pregnancy in multiple sclerosis. Assay used: immunoSEQ multiplex PCR; TCRdb lists only in-frame clones, some missing. The sample lists approximately 74,000 clones, 75% to 90% occurring once. This CDR3 is built from 15 residues. V shed 3 bases, J shed 2 bases, and the junction held 6 bases outside the gene matches. Germline CDR1 and CDR2: SGHTA and FQGNSA. The chain carries TRBV7-2 and TRBJ2-7; 8 bases are shared with TRBD2. The sample in question was peripheral blood, obtained before pregnancy. The sequence came from a female donor with multiple sclerosis, enrolled in a pregnancy study. The CDR3 is CASSLYSGATYEQYF. CDR3 nucleotides: TGTGCCAGCAGCTTGTATAGCGGGGCGACCTACGAGCAGTACTTC.